These 32 T cell receptor beta chains originate from one sample sequenced in a study of CD8+CD57+ T cells in acquired aplastic anemia. According to the study, genomic DNA was the template for TCR beta VDJ and CDR3 profiling. TCRdb analysed the reads with MiXCR anew, one entry per CDR3 protein. The profile shows around 170,000 distinct CDR3 sequences, about three fifths of them singletons. Sequenced sample: sorted CD4+, CD8+, or CD8+CD57+ T cells (not recorded which) from PBMCs. These receptors all stem from a human donor in good health.

This clonotype has at least ten counts. The V gene is TRBV5-1, the J gene TRBJ2-1, with a weak D call TRBD2 (6 bases). The V end lost 6 bases, the J end lost 0 bases, and 7 bases lay between the germline ends. Germline V lookup: CDR1 SGHRS, CDR2 YFSETQ. This CDR3 comprises 13 residues. CDR3 residues: CASMGGSYNEQFF. CDR3 sequence (DNA): TGCGCCAGCATGGGGGGCTCCTACAATGAGCAGTTCTTC.

The gene calls are TRBV20-1 and TRBJ2-5; D may be TRBD1 or TRBD2 (5 bases each). The CDR3 is 16 residues long. The V end lost 3 bases, the J end lost 4 bases, and 21 bases lay between the germline ends. CDR1 is DFQATT, CDR2 SNEGSKA, per germline (reference sequence). In nucleotides, the CDR3 is TGCAGTGCTAGTACCCCTCGTGGGGGTGTGATAGAGACCCAGTACTTC. As protein: CSASTPRGGVIETQYF.

The chain combines TRBV11-2 with TRBJ2-7; possible D gene TRBD2, 6 bases. CDR3 length: 17 amino acids. Germline CDR1 is SGHAT and CDR2 is FQNNGV. The ends were cut back, 5 bases at V and 0 bases at J, with 20 bases in the middle. CDR3 residues: CASSRWGDRWSSYEQYF. In DNA form, the CDR3 reads TGTGCCAGCAGCCGATGGGGGGACCGTTGGAGCTCCTACGAGCAGTACTTC.

This clonotype has ten or more counts. V and J are TRBV15 and TRBJ2-1; maybe TRBD2 (6 bases). CDR1 is LNHNV, CDR2 YYDKDF, per germline (reference sequence). CDR3 length equals 17 residues. With 4 bases removed from V and 0 bases from J, the gap between germline ends came to 16 bases. The CDR3 coding sequence is TGTGCCACCAGCATGGGTAGCGGAGTTTTCTCCTACAATGAGCAGTTCTTC. Protein sequence: CATSMGSGVFSYNEQFF.

This chain uses TRBV7-9 with TRBJ2-2, with a tentative D call TRBD2 (6 bases). The CDR3 has 16 residues. Trimming removed 5 bases from V and 1 base from J, with 14 bases in between. Per germline, CDR1 SEHNR and CDR2 FQNEAQ (reference sequence). CDR3 sequence: CASSPREAGNTGELFF. CDR3 nucleotides: TGTGCCAGCAGCCCACGGGAAGCGGGGAACACCGGGGAGCTGTTTTTT.

This clonotype was recorded at least ten times. This chain joins TRBV20-1 and TRBJ2-1; no definite D call. Per germline, CDR1 DFQATT and CDR2 SNEGSKA (reference sequence). V was trimmed by 4 bases and J by 5 bases, leaving 9 bases between them. The CDR3 has 12 amino acids. The CDR3 DNA is TGCAGTGCTAATACAGACCACAATGAGCAGTTCTTC. Residues: CSANTDHNEQFF.

The chain joins TRBV2 to TRBJ2-3; the match to TRBD1 covers 8 bases. Germline V lookup: CDR1 SNHLY, CDR2 FYNNEI. J lost 1 base, V lost 5 bases, and 2 bases had no gene match. This CDR3 has 14 residues. The CDR3: CASSTTGGTDTQYF. CDR3 sequence (DNA): TGTGCCAGCAGTACGACAGGGGGCACAGATACGCAGTATTTT.

This clonotype occurred once. The chain has TRBV7-9 and TRBJ2-3; D is ambiguous. The CDR3 has 14 amino acids. Germline V gene sequence: CDR1 SEHNR, CDR2 FQNEAQ (reference sequence). Trimming took off 3 bases at V and 1 base at J, with 8 bases between the two ends. The CDR3 loop reads CASSFRLGTDTQYF. The CDR3 coding sequence is TGTGCCAGCAGCTTCCGGCTGGGCACAGATACGCAGTATTTT.

V usage is TRBV11-2 and J usage is TRBJ1-1, with TRBD1 identical over 11 bases. CDR3 size: 14 residues. The V gene end was trimmed by 5 bases and the J gene end by 6 bases; junction bases not matched to a gene: 5. Per germline, CDR1 SGHAT and CDR2 FQNNGV. The CDR3 bases are TGTGCCAGCAGCAAAGGACAGGGGGCGGCTGAAGCTTTCTTT. Translation: CASSKGQGAAEAFF.

CDR3 in amino acids: CASRKGARNEKLFF. In DNA form, the CDR3 reads TGTGCCAGCAGAAAGGGGGCCCGAAATGAAAAACTGTTTTTT. The rearrangement joins TRBV2 to TRBJ1-4, with 7 bases lining up with TRBD1. This CDR3 is built from 14 residues. CDR1 is SNHLY, CDR2 FYNNEI, per germline. Trimming took 6 bases from V and 5 from J; bases not matched to a gene: 6.

This chain links TRBV12-3 or TRBV12-4 with TRBJ2-7; no reliable D call. V was cut by 3 bases and J by 2 bases, with 8 bases left in between. The CDR3 extends over 13 amino acids. The CDR3 loop reads CASSFDGPYEQYF. In nucleotides, the CDR3 is TGTGCCAGCAGTTTTGACGGCCCCTACGAGCAGTACTTC.

Turning to this clonotype: The CDR3 end shows no conserved phenylalanine or tryptophan, and so a read error is likely. The CDR3 bases are TGCAGCGTTGGTCGGGGACAGGTGAACACTGAAGCTTTCTGT. Its protein product is CSVGRGQVNTEAFC. This chain uses TRBV29-1 with TRBJ1-1; 8 positions agree with TRBD1. The CDR3 has 14 amino acids. Germline lookup yields CDR1 SQVTM and CDR2 ANQGSEA. V lost 4 bases to trimming and J lost 0 bases; unmatched junction nucleotides: 4.

This clonotype was seen a handful of times. V gene TRBV29-1 combines with J gene TRBJ2-7; TRBD1 agrees at 10 bases. The germline V gene has CDR1 SQVTM and CDR2 ANQGSEA. The ends lost 6 bases at V and 2 bases at J; junction bases unmatched: 4. CDR3 length: 13 amino acids. The DNA of the CDR3 is TGCAGCGTACGGGACAGGGGAACCTACGAGCAGTACTTC. Protein sequence: CSVRDRGTYEQYF.

V and J are TRBV29-1 and TRBJ1-1; 10 bases agree with TRBD1. J was trimmed by 10 bases and V by 4 bases; bases with no gene match: 9. The germline CDR1 and CDR2 sequences are SQVTM and ANQGSEA. There are 13 residues in the CDR3. The CDR3 DNA follows: TGCAGCGTTGCGAGACAGGGGGCCTGGGTAGCTTTCTTT. It codes for CSVARQGAWVAFF.

This clonotype came up a few times. The chain is built from TRBV20-1 and TRBJ1-6; weak D call: TRBD1 (5 bases). There are 14 residues in the CDR3. V lost 2 bases and J 6 bases, leaving 11 bases between the germline ends. Per germline, CDR1 DFQATT and CDR2 SNEGSKA (reference sequence). CDR3 sequence (DNA): TGCAGTGCTAGATTGGGACGGTTTAATTCACCCCTCCACTTT. Encoded protein: CSARLGRFNSPLHF.

The chain carries TRBV7-8 and TRBJ1-1, with no clear D. Trimming removed 0 bases from V and 6 bases from J, with 14 bases in between. Germline CDR1 and CDR2: SGHVS and FQNEAQ. The CDR3 loop spans 15 amino acids. The chain's CDR3 is CASSLAGPVVPEAFF. CDR3 coding DNA: TGTGCCAGCAGCTTAGCGGGCCCGGTCGTCCCTGAAGCTTTCTTT. Combining the CDR3 with reference TRBV7-8 and TRBJ1-1 gives the whole variable domain GAGVSQSPRYKVAKRGQDVALRCDPISGHVSLFWYQQALGQGPEFLTYFQNEAQLDKSGLPSDRFFAERPEGSVSTLKIQRTQQEDSAVYLCASSLAGPVVPEAFFGQGTRLTVV.

This clonotype was seen a handful of times. The gene calls are TRBV7-3 and TRBJ2-7; 10 bases agree with TRBD2. Germline V CDR1 and CDR2: SGHTA, FQGTGA. V lost 6 bases, J lost 2 bases, and 10 bases stayed unmatched. The length of the CDR3 is 16 residues. CDR3 in amino acids: CASSPSSGLAAYEQYF. The CDR3 nucleotides are TGTGCCAGCAGTCCCTCATCCGGACTAGCGGCCTACGAGCAGTACTTC.

CDR3 bases: TGCAGTGCCCGGACAGGGGAATCGTATGGCTACACCTTC. Translated: CSARTGESYGYTF. The chain employs TRBV20-1 and TRBJ1-2; the match to TRBD1 covers 9 bases. The CDR3 sequence is 13 residues long. V lost 6 bases, J lost 5 bases, and 7 bases stayed unmatched. Looked up from germline, CDR1 is DFQATT and CDR2 is SNEGSKA (reference sequence).

As to this clonotype: The conserved final phenylalanine or tryptophan is absent from the CDR3, which likely points to a read error. The chain couples TRBV7-9 to TRBJ2-5; 8 bases match TRBD2. Germline trimming cut 5 bases from V and 4 bases from J; bases unmatched to any gene: 12. The length of the CDR3 is 16 residues. The germline gives CDR1 SEHNR, CDR2 FQNEAQ (reference sequence). CDR3: CASSPTSGGGGETQYL. Written as DNA, the CDR3 is TGTGCCAGCAGCCCCACTAGCGGTGGTGGAGGAGAGACCCAGTACCTC.

V usage is TRBV2 and J usage is TRBJ1-6; D may be TRBD1 (5 bases). The CDR3 loop spans 15 amino acids. Germline CDR1 SNHLY, CDR2 FYNNEI. The ends were cut back, 7 bases at V and 7 bases at J, with 17 bases in the middle. The CDR3 nucleotides are TGTGCCAGCACCAACGGGAGGGGTAGCAATTCACCCCTCCACTTT. Protein sequence: CASTNGRGSNSPLHF.

The V and J genes are TRBV20-1 and TRBJ1-6; 10 bases align to TRBD1. Germline CDR1 reads DFQATT; CDR2 reads SNEGSKA (reference sequence). This CDR3 contains 18 residues. Trimming removed 6 bases from V and 1 base from J; junction bases left unmatched: 12. The CDR3 sequence is CSAGDRGFYGSYNSPLHF. CDR3 nucleotides: TGCAGTGCCGGGGACAGGGGTTTCTATGGGTCCTATAATTCACCCCTCCACTTT.

V is TRBV24-1 and J is TRBJ1-5; 9 bases line up with TRBD1. Losses at the gene ends were 0 bases for V and 2 bases for J; bases not matched to a gene: 4. Germline CDR1 reads KGHDR; CDR2 reads SFDVKD. The CDR3 contains 17 residues. The DNA of the CDR3 is TGTGCCACCAGTGATTTGTTGGACAGGGGTTGCAATCAGCCCCAGCATTTT. Translating gives CATSDLLDRGCNQPQHF.

To note about this clonotype: A read error may account for a junction end that differs from germline. The chain carries TRBV25-1 and TRBJ1-1; a weak D match, TRBD1 (5 bases). CDR1 and CDR2 (germline): MGHDK, SYGVNS. The CDR3 runs 12 residues. CDR3: CASSGKQVRALF. As DNA, the CDR3 is TGTGCCAGCAGTGGAAAACAGGTTCGGGCTCTCTTT.

This clonotype was recorded only once. This sequence joins TRBV15 and TRBJ1-6; D is undetermined. Germline V gene lookup returns CDR1 LNHNV and CDR2 YYDKDF (reference sequence). This CDR3 has 16 amino acids. The V end lost 2 bases, the J end lost 5 bases, and 13 bases lay between the germline ends. The CDR3 is CATSRSRTVNNSPLHF. CDR3 nucleotides: TGTGCCACCAGCAGAAGTCGAACAGTAAATAATTCACCCCTCCACTTT.

Comments on this clonotype: An end of the junction differs from the germline gene, which may be a read error. CDR3 DNA: TGTGCCAGCGGCGTAGGGCTCGGCTCCTACAATGAGCAGTTCTTC. Its translation: CASGVGLGSYNEQFF. This chain uses TRBV9 with TRBJ2-1; D uncertain. Per germline, CDR1 SGDLS and CDR2 YYNGEE. This CDR3 has 15 residues.

This clonotype was detected many times. The V call is TRBV25-1, the J call TRBJ2-1; tentatively, D is TRBD2 (7 bases). V was trimmed by 3 bases and J by 8 bases, leaving 14 bases between them. This CDR3 region has 14 residues. Germline-derived CDR1 and CDR2 are MGHDK and SYGVNS. The CDR3, as DNA: TGTGCCAGCAGTGACAGAAGGGGGAGGGATGAGCAGTTCTTC. Translation: CASSDRRGRDEQFF.

This clonotype has just a few counts. The V call is TRBV15, the J call TRBJ1-4, with a weak D call TRBD1 (5 bases). This CDR3 has 16 amino acids. V gave up 3 bases and J gave up 4 bases, with 15 bases separating them. Germline CDR1 LNHNV, CDR2 YYDKDF (reference sequence). In DNA, the CDR3 is TGTGCCACCAGCAGGACAGCCGCCAAGGGTAATGAAAAACTGTTTTTT. This encodes CATSRTAAKGNEKLFF.

V is TRBV6-5 and J is TRBJ2-7, with 10 bases matching TRBD1. Germline values: CDR1 MNHEY, CDR2 SVGAGI. CDR3 length: 14 amino acids. V gave up 3 bases and J gave up 2 bases; unmatched junction bases: 1. This CDR3 is CASSYDRGPYEQYF. DNA of the CDR3: TGTGCCAGCAGTTATGACAGGGGGCCCTACGAGCAGTACTTC.

The V gene is TRBV7-8, the J gene TRBJ2-5; TRBD2 matches at 9 bases. V lost 7 bases to trimming and J lost 5 bases; unmatched junction nucleotides: 17. Germline CDR1 and CDR2: SGHVS and FQNEAQ. This CDR3 has 17 residues. The DNA for the CDR3 is TGTGCCAGCAACTCCGCCCCAGCGGGGGGCTCCCTGGAGACCCAGTACTTC. Translation gives CASNSAPAGGSLETQYF.

The rearrangement uses TRBV10-3 and TRBJ1-5, with a tentative D call TRBD1 (6 bases). This CDR3 spans 13 amino acids. V was pared by 6 bases and J by 5 bases, with 11 bases between. CDR1 is ENHRY and CDR2 is SYGVKD in the germline V gene. Here the CDR3 reads CAISLDRDQPQHF. In DNA, the CDR3 is TGTGCCATCAGCTTGGACAGAGATCAGCCCCAGCATTTT.

This clonotype was seen a few times. V is TRBV15 and J is TRBJ2-7, with D possibly being TRBD1 or TRBD2 (5 bases each). CDR1 is LNHNV, CDR2 YYDKDF, per germline (reference sequence). The CDR3 is 13 amino acids. V lost 0 bases and J 5 bases, leaving 8 bases between the germline ends. The CDR3 here is CATSRDRDHEQYF. CDR3 nucleotides: TGTGCCACCAGCAGAGACAGGGACCACGAGCAGTACTTC. Together with reference TRBV15 and TRBJ2-7, the CDR3 gives the full variable domain: DAMVIQNPRYQVTQFGKPVTLSCSQTLNHNVMYWYQQKSSQAPKLLFHYYDKDFNNEADTPDNFQSRRPNTSFCFLDIRSPGLGDTAMYLCATSRDRDHEQYFGPGTRLTVT.

The V call is TRBV6-1, the J call TRBJ2-5, with TRBD1 matching over 7 bases. Germline V lookup: CDR1 MNHNS, CDR2 SASEGT. The CDR3 spans 16 residues. Germline trimming cut 5 bases from V and 1 base from J; bases unmatched to any gene: 10. The CDR3 coding sequence is TGTGCCAGCAGTCTACTCGACAGGGACACCCAAGAGACCCAGTACTTC. Protein product: CASSLLDRDTQETQYF.